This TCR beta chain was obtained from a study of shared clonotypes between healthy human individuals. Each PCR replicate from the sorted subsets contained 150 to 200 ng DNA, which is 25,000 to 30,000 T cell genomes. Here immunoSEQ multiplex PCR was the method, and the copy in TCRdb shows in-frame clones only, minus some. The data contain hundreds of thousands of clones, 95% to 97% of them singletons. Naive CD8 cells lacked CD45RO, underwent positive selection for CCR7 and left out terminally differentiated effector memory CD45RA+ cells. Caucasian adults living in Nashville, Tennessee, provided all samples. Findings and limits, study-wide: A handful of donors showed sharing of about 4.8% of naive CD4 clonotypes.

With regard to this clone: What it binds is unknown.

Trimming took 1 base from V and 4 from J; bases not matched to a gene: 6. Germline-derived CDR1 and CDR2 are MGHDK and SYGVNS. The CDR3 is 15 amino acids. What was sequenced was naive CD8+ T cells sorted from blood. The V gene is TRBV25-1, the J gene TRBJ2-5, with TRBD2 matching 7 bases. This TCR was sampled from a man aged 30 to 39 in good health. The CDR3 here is CASSESTLAGETQYF. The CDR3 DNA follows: TGTGCCAGCAGTGAATCGACTTTAGCGGGAGAGACCCAGTACTTC.